This is a list of T cell receptor beta chains from one sample in a study of naive CD8 T cells in extremely preterm neonates. Generated by immunoSEQ multiplex PCR, the TCRdb table keeps only in-frame clones and is missing some. The data show about 7,000 clones, with 95% to 98% seen just once and 0.31% held by the top ten. Sample: naive CD8+ T cells from blood. The receptors come from a human donor in good health. Each CDR3 is given with its conserved first and last residue. Each record gives: clone size, V gene, J gene, D gene, CDR3 DNA, CDR3 protein. D genes are given only for firm matches. The size of a clone is reported for some rows only, either as once, few or many, or as a class for expanded clones.

abundance: -; v_gene: TRBV30; j_gene: TRBJ2-4; d_gene: -; CDR3nt: TGTGCCTGGACTCCCCCCCGGGCGGAGGGAGACATTCAGTACTTC; CDR3aa: CAWTPPRAEGDIQYF
abundance: -; v_gene: TRBV30; j_gene: TRBJ2-7; d_gene: TRBD1; CDR3nt: TGTGCCTGGAGTCAGGGGGCGAGCGAGCAGTACTTC; CDR3aa: CAWSQGASEQYF
abundance: -; v_gene: TRBV5-8; j_gene: TRBJ2-1; d_gene: TRBD2; CDR3nt: TGTGCCAGCAGCTTGGGTCTAGCGGCGTTCAATGAGCAGTTCTTC; CDR3aa: CASSLGLAAFNEQFF
abundance: -; v_gene: TRBV15; j_gene: TRBJ2-3; d_gene: TRBD2; CDR3nt: TGTGCCACCAGCATGGGACTAGGAGACCCGGTTCGCACAGATACGCAGTATTTT; CDR3aa: CATSMGLGDPVRTDTQYF
abundance: -; v_gene: TRBV19; j_gene: TRBJ2-7; d_gene: -; CDR3nt: TGTGCCAGTAGTATAGGTCCGGTCTCCTCTGACGAGCAGTACTTC; CDR3aa: CASSIGPVSSDEQYF
abundance: -; v_gene: TRBV11-2; j_gene: TRBJ2-7; d_gene: TRBD1; CDR3nt: TGTGCCAGCAGCTTAGACTACAGGGGAACCTACGAGCAGTACTTC; CDR3aa: CASSLDYRGTYEQYF
abundance: -; v_gene: TRBV27; j_gene: TRBJ2-1; d_gene: -; CDR3nt: TGTGCCAGCAGCCTTTCTTTCTCCCACAATGAGCAGTTCTTC; CDR3aa: CASSLSFSHNEQFF
abundance: once; v_gene: TRBV11-3; j_gene: TRBJ2-1; d_gene: TRBD1; CDR3nt: TGTGCCAGCAGCTCCCGGGACAGTTACAATGAGCAGTTCTTC; CDR3aa: CASSSRDSYNEQFF
abundance: -; v_gene: TRBV27; j_gene: TRBJ2-2; d_gene: -; CDR3nt: TGTGCCAGCAGTTTGGGGGAGGCCACCGGGGAGCTGTTTTTT; CDR3aa: CASSLGEATGELFF
abundance: once; v_gene: TRBV10-1; j_gene: TRBJ2-2; d_gene: TRBD2; CDR3nt: TGCGCCAGCAGTGGATCCGCGGGGGATAACACCGGGGAGCTGTTTTTT; CDR3aa: CASSGSAGDNTGELFF
abundance: -; v_gene: TRBV27; j_gene: TRBJ2-7; d_gene: TRBD1; CDR3nt: TGTGCCAGCAGTTTAAAAGGGGACAGGGCCTACGAGCAGTACTTC; CDR3aa: CASSLKGDRAYEQYF
abundance: -; v_gene: TRBV30; j_gene: TRBJ2-5; d_gene: TRBD1; CDR3nt: TGTGCCTGGAGTACGGGACAGCAAGATACCCAGTACTTC; CDR3aa: CAWSTGQQDTQYF
abundance: -; v_gene: TRBV6-6; j_gene: TRBJ1-5; d_gene: -; CDR3nt: TGTGCCAGCAGTTACTCGGGAGGAAGCAATCAGCCCCAGCATTTT; CDR3aa: CASSYSGGSNQPQHF
abundance: -; v_gene: TRBV9; j_gene: TRBJ2-7; d_gene: TRBD1; CDR3nt: TGTGCCAGCAGCGTAATGTCAGGGGGCGACGAGCAGTACTTC; CDR3aa: CASSVMSGGDEQYF
abundance: -; v_gene: TRBV28; j_gene: TRBJ2-7; d_gene: -; CDR3nt: TGTGCCAGCCGTGACAGCTACGAGCAGTACTTC; CDR3aa: CASRDSYEQYF
abundance: -; v_gene: TRBV29-1; j_gene: TRBJ2-1; d_gene: TRBD2; CDR3nt: TGCAGCCTCAATAGCGGGAACGACAATGAGCAGTTCTTC; CDR3aa: CSLNSGNDNEQFF
abundance: -; v_gene: TRBV7-9; j_gene: TRBJ2-1; d_gene: -; CDR3nt: TGTGCCAGCAGCTCCACTAACCTCCTCAATGAGCAGTTCTTC; CDR3aa: CASSSTNLLNEQFF
abundance: -; v_gene: TRBV7-6; j_gene: TRBJ2-1; d_gene: -; CDR3nt: TGTGCCAGCAGCTTAAGCTCCAGGGGCTCCTACAATGAGCAGTTCTTC; CDR3aa: CASSLSSRGSYNEQFF
abundance: -; v_gene: TRBV27; j_gene: TRBJ1-3; d_gene: TRBD1; CDR3nt: TGTGCCAGCAGTCCGTACAGGGGTAGCTCTGGAAACACCATATATTTT; CDR3aa: CASSPYRGSSGNTIYF
abundance: once; v_gene: TRBV15; j_gene: TRBJ1-2; d_gene: -; CDR3nt: TGTGCCACCAGCCCGCTGAGCGGGGGCAATGGCTACACCTTC; CDR3aa: CATSPLSGGNGYTF
abundance: -; v_gene: TRBV11-2; j_gene: TRBJ2-7; d_gene: -; CDR3nt: TGTGCCAGCAGCTTAGGAACGAACTCCTGGGAGCAGTACTTC; CDR3aa: CASSLGTNSWEQYF
abundance: -; v_gene: TRBV14; j_gene: TRBJ2-7; d_gene: -; CDR3nt: TGTGCCAGCAGCCAGATTGACTCCCCCGAGCAGTACTTC; CDR3aa: CASSQIDSPEQYF
abundance: -; v_gene: TRBV9; j_gene: TRBJ2-7; d_gene: TRBD2; CDR3nt: TGTGCCAGCAGCGTAGACGCTAGCGGGCTCTACGAGCAGTACTTC; CDR3aa: CASSVDASGLYEQYF
abundance: -; v_gene: TRBV28; j_gene: TRBJ1-1; d_gene: -; CDR3nt: TGTGCCAGCAGTTCATCCAGGAGGGGTAACACTGAAGCTTTCTTT; CDR3aa: CASSSSRRGNTEAFF
abundance: -; v_gene: TRBV6-6; j_gene: TRBJ2-7; d_gene: -; CDR3nt: TGTGCCAGCAGTTACAGCAGGGGAACCTACGAGCAGTACTTC; CDR3aa: CASSYSRGTYEQYF
abundance: -; v_gene: TRBV27; j_gene: TRBJ1-1; d_gene: -; CDR3nt: TGTGCCAGCAGTTGGAGCAAGGACACTGAAGCTTTCTTT; CDR3aa: CASSWSKDTEAFF
abundance: -; v_gene: TRBV28; j_gene: TRBJ2-7; d_gene: TRBD2; CDR3nt: TGTGCCAGCAGTTTAGGGGGACTAAACGAGCAGTACTTC; CDR3aa: CASSLGGLNEQYF
abundance: -; v_gene: TRBV2; j_gene: TRBJ2-1; d_gene: TRBD2; CDR3nt: TGTGCCAGCAGATCGCTAGCGGGATCCTACAATGAGCAGTTCTTC; CDR3aa: CASRSLAGSYNEQFF
abundance: -; v_gene: TRBV11-2; j_gene: TRBJ1-1; d_gene: TRBD1; CDR3nt: TGTGCCAGCAGCTTAGGACAGGGCTTGAACACTGAAGCTTTCTTT; CDR3aa: CASSLGQGLNTEAFF
abundance: -; v_gene: TRBV28; j_gene: TRBJ2-7; d_gene: -; CDR3nt: TGTGCCAGCCGTGACAGGCCGGGCTACGAGCAGTACTTC; CDR3aa: CASRDRPGYEQYF
abundance: once; v_gene: TRBV6-6; j_gene: TRBJ2-5; d_gene: -; CDR3nt: TGTGCCAGCAAAGGGGGAAATCAAGATACCCAGTACTTC; CDR3aa: CASKGGNQDTQYF
abundance: -; v_gene: TRBV13; j_gene: TRBJ1-2; d_gene: -; CDR3nt: TGTGCCAGCGAAACAGGGATCACTAACTATGGCTACACCTTC; CDR3aa: CASETGITNYGYTF
abundance: -; v_gene: TRBV25-1; j_gene: TRBJ1-2; d_gene: -; CDR3nt: TGTGCCAGCAGTGATGCAGGGAACTATGGCTACACCTTC; CDR3aa: CASSDAGNYGYTF
abundance: once; v_gene: TRBV19; j_gene: TRBJ2-2; d_gene: TRBD2; CDR3nt: TGTGCCGGCGGACAGCCTAGAGCGGGAGGAAATATCGGGGAGCTGTTTTTT; CDR3aa: CAGGQPRAGGNIGELFF
abundance: -; v_gene: TRBV5-4; j_gene: TRBJ2-3; d_gene: TRBD1; CDR3nt: TGTGCCAGCAGCTTGACGGGACAGGGCATCACAGATACGCAGTATTTT; CDR3aa: CASSLTGQGITDTQYF
abundance: -; v_gene: TRBV28; j_gene: TRBJ1-2; d_gene: -; CDR3nt: TGTGCCAGCAGTATGACAGAGAACTATGGCTACACCTTC; CDR3aa: CASSMTENYGYTF
abundance: -; v_gene: TRBV13; j_gene: TRBJ2-5; d_gene: TRBD2; CDR3nt: TGTGCCAGCAGCCGGGGGGGAGATACCCAGTACTTC; CDR3aa: CASSRGGDTQYF
abundance: -; v_gene: TRBV7-6; j_gene: TRBJ2-5; d_gene: TRBD2; CDR3nt: TGTGCCAGCAGCGACGGGACTAGCGGACAAGATACCCAGTACTTC; CDR3aa: CASSDGTSGQDTQYF
abundance: -; v_gene: TRBV5-4; j_gene: TRBJ2-7; d_gene: -; CDR3nt: TGTGCCAGCAGTACCGCCCCCGGGATGGGGACCTACGAGCAGTACTTC; CDR3aa: CASSTAPGMGTYEQYF
abundance: once; v_gene: TRBV21-1; j_gene: TRBJ2-2; d_gene: -; CDR3nt: TGTGCCAGCTTACTAGCGGGAGACACGAGGACCGGGGAGCTGTTTTTT; CDR3aa: CASLLAGDTRTGELFF
abundance: -; v_gene: TRBV9; j_gene: TRBJ2-1; d_gene: TRBD2; CDR3nt: TGTGCCAGCAGCGTAGTCGGAAGCGGGAGCTCCTACAATGAGCAGTTCTTC; CDR3aa: CASSVVGSGSSYNEQFF
abundance: -; v_gene: TRBV21-1; j_gene: TRBJ1-2; d_gene: -; CDR3nt: TGTGCCAGCAGTGCGTTGTTAGGCTACAGAAAGACCTATGGCTACACCTTC; CDR3aa: CASSALLGYRKTYGYTF
abundance: -; v_gene: TRBV19; j_gene: TRBJ1-1; d_gene: TRBD1; CDR3nt: TGTGCCAGTAGTATAGAGGGGCAGGGGGAGGACACTGAAGCTTTCTTT; CDR3aa: CASSIEGQGEDTEAFF
abundance: -; v_gene: TRBV7-2; j_gene: TRBJ2-7; d_gene: TRBD2; CDR3nt: TGTGCCAGCAGCTCGAGGACTAGCGGGTTGGGCTACGAGCAGTACTTC; CDR3aa: CASSSRTSGLGYEQYF
abundance: -; v_gene: TRBV30; j_gene: TRBJ1-1; d_gene: -; CDR3nt: TGTGCCTGGAGCGGTCTCTACACTGAAGCTTTCTTT; CDR3aa: CAWSGLYTEAFF
abundance: -; v_gene: TRBV9; j_gene: TRBJ2-1; d_gene: TRBD2; CDR3nt: TGTGCCAGCAGCCCCCTAACAACTAGCGGTCCCTACAATGAGCAGTTCTTC; CDR3aa: CASSPLTTSGPYNEQFF
abundance: -; v_gene: TRBV10-3; j_gene: TRBJ1-2; d_gene: TRBD1; CDR3nt: TGTGCCATCAGTGAGTCTGAGGGACAGGATTACTATGGCTACACCTTC; CDR3aa: CAISESEGQDYYGYTF
abundance: -; v_gene: TRBV7-8; j_gene: TRBJ2-2; d_gene: TRBD1; CDR3nt: TGTGCCAGCAGCTTAGCCCCCGGGACAGGGGCCGGGGAGCTGTTTTTT; CDR3aa: CASSLAPGTGAGELFF
abundance: -; v_gene: TRBV7-9; j_gene: TRBJ1-1; d_gene: TRBD1; CDR3nt: TGTGCCAGCAGCGCACCGGGACAGGGGAGGAACCCTGAAGCTTTCTTT; CDR3aa: CASSAPGQGRNPEAFF
abundance: -; v_gene: TRBV28; j_gene: TRBJ1-1; d_gene: -; CDR3nt: TGTGCCAGCAGTTTAACCACCGGAGGACCAGTTTTTGGAGCTTTCTTT; CDR3aa: CASSLTTGGPVFGAFF
abundance: -; v_gene: TRBV30; j_gene: TRBJ2-4; d_gene: TRBD1; CDR3nt: TGTGCCTGGAGTGAGGGACAGGGGGCTCCTGTGGGGAACATTCAGTACTTC; CDR3aa: CAWSEGQGAPVGNIQYF
abundance: -; v_gene: TRBV21-1; j_gene: TRBJ2-5; d_gene: -; CDR3nt: TGTGCCAGCAGCGGCCGGGACAGGGCTCAAGATACCCAGTACTTC; CDR3aa: CASSGRDRAQDTQYF
abundance: -; v_gene: TRBV7-9; j_gene: TRBJ1-5; d_gene: -; CDR3nt: TGTGCCAGCAGCTTAGGAGATCAGCCCCAGCATTTT; CDR3aa: CASSLGDQPQHF
abundance: -; v_gene: TRBV13; j_gene: TRBJ1-2; d_gene: -; CDR3nt: TGTGCCAGCAGCCCTGCAGATGGCTACACCTTC; CDR3aa: CASSPADGYTF